The 24 T cell receptor beta chains below all came from one sample that was sequenced in a study of blood T cell repertoires in COVID-19. Using immunoSEQ multiplex PCR, the repertoire was profiled, and TCRdb retains in-frame clones only, with some absent. The sample has 290,000 or so clones, about nine tenths seen once. Sequencing input: PBMCs or T cells enriched from blood (not recorded which). These TCRs come from a woman between 18 and 29 years old who had recovered from COVID-19.

This clone showed up just once. The chain combines TRBV7-9 with TRBJ2-5; the D gene is possibly TRBD2 (5 bases). Per germline, CDR1 SEHNR and CDR2 FQNEAQ (reference sequence). With 5 bases removed from V and 3 bases from J, the gap between germline ends came to 13 bases. The CDR3 spans 14 residues. CDR3 in amino acids: CASSTDYAKETQYF. The CDR3 DNA reads as TGTGCCAGCAGCACAGACTACGCGAAAGAGACCCAGTACTTC. Combining the CDR3 with reference TRBV7-9 and TRBJ2-5 gives the whole variable domain DTGVSQNPRHKITKRGQNVTFRCDPISEHNRLYWYRQTLGQGPEFLTYFQNEAQLEKSRLLSDRFSAERPKGSFSTLEIQRTEQGDSAMYLCASSTDYAKETQYFGPGTRLLVL.

The genes are TRBV4-1 and TRBJ1-2; the D gene is possibly TRBD1 (6 bases). Germline V gives CDR1 MGHRA, CDR2 YSYEKL. The CDR3 is 17 residues long. Trimming took 0 bases from V and 1 from J, leaving 15 bases between them. The CDR3 spells CASSQDGGGYDNYGYTF. In DNA, the CDR3 is TGCGCCAGCAGCCAAGACGGGGGGGGCTACGATAACTATGGCTACACCTTC.

On this clone: The conserved phenylalanine or tryptophan normally closing the CDR3 is absent here, so this likely arose from a read error. No DNA is shown, since the ends of the CDR3 on it are uncertain; the CDR3 is the one TCRdb lists. The chain has TRBV7-9 and TRBJ2-7; the table's D call, TRBD2, has no DNA check behind it. Germline CDR1 and CDR2: SEHNR and FQNEAQ (reference sequence). The CDR3 region is 14 residues in length, termini included. The CDR3: CASSLGTASGSPYL.

This rearrangement joins TRBV27 to TRBJ1-1, with TRBD1 matching 7 bases. This CDR3 is 12 amino acids long. V gave up 9 bases and J gave up 4 bases; unmatched junction bases: 5. Germline values: CDR1 MNHEY, CDR2 SMNVEV (reference sequence). CDR3 sequence (DNA): TGTGCCAGTCGACAGGGCGCCACTGAAGCTTTCTTT. It codes for CASRQGATEAFF.

J is TRBJ2-3 and V is TRBV9; D perhaps matches TRBD2 (5 bases). The CDR3 contains 15 residues. Trimming removed 4 bases from V and 2 bases from J, with 14 bases in between. Germline V gene lookup returns CDR1 SGDLS and CDR2 YYNGEE. The DNA for the CDR3 is TGTGCCAGCAGCACCGGACCCCGGGACACAGATACGCAGTATTTT. It translates to CASSTGPRDTDTQYF.

The V gene is TRBV5-1, the J gene TRBJ1-4; the D gene is possibly TRBD1 (5 bases). Trimming removed 7 bases at V and 2 bases at J, with 15 bases between. This CDR3 has 15 amino acids. Germline-derived CDR1 and CDR2 are SGHRS and YFSETQ. CDR3 sequence: CASGLGDFTNEKLFF. DNA of the CDR3: TGCGCCAGCGGGCTGGGGGACTTTACTAATGAAAAACTGTTTTTT.

This chain connects TRBV27 to TRBJ1-5; 9 nucleotides align to TRBD1. V shed 5 bases and J 5 bases; nucleotides not matched to a gene: 13. CDR3 size: 17 residues. The germline gives CDR1 MNHEY, CDR2 SMNVEV (reference sequence). The CDR3 DNA follows: TGTGCCAGCAGTCCCGGCTCGGGACAGGGATGGCATCAGCCCCAGCATTTT. This encodes CASSPGSGQGWHQPQHF.

The rearrangement uses TRBV7-2 and TRBJ1-1, with 7 bases matching TRBD1. There are 15 residues in the CDR3. Trimming removed 0 bases from V and 9 bases from J; junction bases left unmatched: 10. Germline loops: CDR1 SGHTA, CDR2 FQGNSA. As DNA, the CDR3 is TGTGCCAGCAGCTTAGCGCTGGAGGGGGCAGAGAAAGCTTTCTTT. Its translation is CASSLALEGAEKAFF.

In this sample, this clone turned up once. V and J are TRBV9 and TRBJ2-2; 11 bases fit TRBD1. This CDR3 region has 16 residues. Looked up from germline, CDR1 is SGDLS and CDR2 is YYNGEE. Losses at the gene ends were 2 bases for V and 6 bases for J; bases not matched to a gene: 6. The CDR3 is CASSVRPGQGAGELFF. The CDR3 DNA reads as TGTGCCAGCAGCGTTAGGCCGGGACAGGGGGCCGGGGAGCTGTTTTTT.

This clone turned up a few times. This chain links TRBV4-1 with TRBJ1-1, with 9 bases lining up with TRBD1. Germline V gives CDR1 MGHRA, CDR2 YSYEKL. V lost 2 bases to trimming and J lost 5 bases; unmatched junction nucleotides: 12. There are 17 residues in the CDR3. As DNA, the CDR3 is TGCGCCAGCAGCCAAATCCTCGGGACAGGGCAGGGAACTGAAGCTTTCTTT. This translates into CASSQILGTGQGTEAFF.

This chain connects TRBV10-3 to TRBJ1-2; TRBD1 aligns across 8 bases. There are 17 residues in the CDR3. CDR1 and CDR2 (germline): ENHRY, SYGVKD. The trim removed 2 bases at V and 4 bases at J, leaving 12 bases unmatched. CDR3 nucleotides: TGTGCCATCAGTGAGAACCCTGCGACAGGGGAGGGCTATGGCTACACCTTC. This sequence encodes CAISENPATGEGYGYTF.

The chain has TRBV4-3 and TRBJ2-1, with D possibly matching TRBD2 (7 bases). The CDR3 runs to 16 residues. V was pared by 0 bases and J by 2 bases, with 11 bases between. CDR1 and CDR2 from the germline V gene are LGHNA and YSLEER. The CDR3 DNA reads TGCGCCAGCAGCCAAGATTCGGGGGGCGCCTACAATGAGCAGTTCTTC. Translating gives CASSQDSGGAYNEQFF.

The rearrangement joins TRBV28 to TRBJ2-2, with unresolved D. This CDR3 comprises 15 residues. Trimming took off 3 bases at V and 6 bases at J, with 14 bases between the two ends. From germline, CDR1 is MDHEN and CDR2 SYDVKM. The CDR3 here is CASSLTGPPPGELFF. CDR3 coding DNA: TGTGCCAGCAGTTTGACGGGTCCCCCCCCCGGGGAGCTGTTTTTT.

The chain links TRBV10-1 to TRBJ1-2; 7 positions agree with TRBD1. The germline gives CDR1 WNHNN, CDR2 SYGVQD (reference sequence). The CDR3 spans 13 residues. J gave up 9 bases and V 10 bases, and 14 bases lay outside the gene matches. The CDR3 reads CAIRTGLVWSYTF. The CDR3, as DNA: TGCGCCATACGGACAGGCCTGGTATGGAGCTACACCTTC.

This clone has only a few counts. V and J are TRBV6-4 and TRBJ2-1; D unresolved. The ends were cut back, 4 bases at V and 0 bases at J, with 4 bases in the middle. The CDR3 has 13 amino acids. The germline V gene encodes CDR1 MRHNA and CDR2 SNTAGT. CDR3 bases: TGTGCCAGCAGTGCAGGCTCCTACAATGAGCAGTTCTTC. It encodes CASSAGSYNEQFF.

This clone occurred a few times. The V call is TRBV10-1, the J call TRBJ1-1; 9 nucleotides align to TRBD1. CDR3 length: 14 residues. V lost 5 bases and J lost 1; bases outside the gene matches: 2. CDR1 is WNHNN, CDR2 SYGVQD, per germline (reference sequence). This chain's CDR3 is CASSKDRGNTEAFF. In DNA, the CDR3 is TGCGCCAGCAGTAAGGACAGGGGGAACACTGAAGCTTTCTTT.

V usage is TRBV3-1 (or the pseudogene TRBV3-2) and J usage is TRBJ2-2; TRBD2 might be the D (5 bases). Trimming removed 1 base at V and 7 bases at J, with 13 bases between. Germline V gene lookup returns CDR1 LGHDT and CDR2 YNNKEL (reference sequence). The CDR3 contains 15 residues. CDR3 nucleotides: TGTGCCAGCAGCCAAGCTTTTAACAGCGGCGGGGAGCTGTTTTTT. This encodes CASSQAFNSGGELFF.

The rearrangement links TRBV11-2 to TRBJ2-1, with D maybe TRBD1 (5 bases). The CDR3 loop spans 11 amino acids. Germline V gene sequence: CDR1 SGHAT, CDR2 FQNNGV. V lost 6 bases to trimming and J lost 10 bases, with 10 bases between them. Written as DNA, the CDR3 is TGTGCCAGCAGTTGGGGCGAGGAGCAGTTCTTC. This gives the protein CASSWGEEQFF. The variable domain in full, with the rest retrieved from reference TRBV11-2 and TRBJ2-1, is EAGVAQSPRYKIIEKRQSVAFWCNPISGHATLYWYQQILGQGPKLLIQFQNNGVVDDSQLPKDRFSAERLKGVDSTLKIQPAKLEDSAVYLCASSWGEEQFFGPGTRLTVL.

The CDR3 DNA sequence: TGTGCCAGTAGTATCGGCGGCGGGAGGGCCTACAATGAGCAGTTCTTC. Its protein is CASSIGGGRAYNEQFF. V is TRBV19 and J is TRBJ2-1, with 9 bases identical to TRBD2. With 3 bases clipped from V and 2 bases from J, the junction kept 5 bases outside the gene matches. Germline V gene data show CDR1 as LNHDA and CDR2 as SQIVND (reference sequence). The CDR3 is 16 residues long.

The V gene is TRBV2, the J gene TRBJ1-2, with TRBD1 matching 8 bases. V dropped 6 bases and J dropped 4; count of bases not matched to a gene: 7. CDR1 and CDR2 (germline): SNHLY, FYNNEI. This CDR3 is built from 14 residues. CDR3 in amino acids: CASSETGDPYGYTF. The CDR3 DNA is TGTGCCAGCAGCGAGACAGGGGACCCCTATGGCTACACCTTC. Looking up the rest from reference TRBV2 and TRBJ1-2 gives the full variable domain: EPEVTQTPSHQVTQMGQEVILRCVPISNHLYFYWYRQILGQKVEFLVSFYNNEISEKSEIFDDQFSVERPDGSNFTLKIRSTKLEDSAMYFCASSETGDPYGYTFGSGTRLTVV.

In its sample, this clone was seen a few times. The chain combines TRBV6-2 or TRBV6-3 with TRBJ2-7; 7 nucleotides agree with TRBD1. This CDR3 is built from 15 residues. V trimming: 0 bases; J trimming: 4 bases; junction bases outside the gene matches: 6. Per the germline V gene, CDR1 is MNHEY and CDR2 is SVGEGT. The DNA for the CDR3 is TGTGCCAGCAGTTACTCGAGCAGGGGGAGATACGAGCAGTACTTC. As protein: CASSYSSRGRYEQYF.

The chain uses TRBV7-2 and TRBJ2-3; 7 bases are a match to TRBD2. After removal of 3 bases from V and 7 bases from J, the junction contained 13 bases not matched to a gene. Germline assignment: CDR1 SGHTA and CDR2 FQGNSA. This CDR3 has 16 amino acids. CDR3: CASSFPIVLAVNTQYF. The DNA for the CDR3 is TGTGCCAGCAGCTTCCCCATCGTGCTAGCGGTAAATACGCAGTATTTT.

V is TRBV5-1 and J is TRBJ1-2; D gene unclear. V gave up 6 bases and J gave up 8 bases, with 17 bases separating them. The CDR3 is 13 residues long. The germline V gene encodes CDR1 SGHRS and CDR2 YFSETQ. The DNA of the CDR3 is TGCGCCAGCACTAGGGAGACGAGCAGCGGCTACACCTTC. Its translation is CASTRETSSGYTF.

The chain carries TRBV14 and TRBJ2-1, with 8 nucleotides matching TRBD2. This CDR3 region has 14 residues. With 4 bases clipped from V and 6 bases from J, the junction kept 5 bases outside the gene matches. From germline, CDR1 is SGHDN and CDR2 FVKESK. The DNA of the CDR3 is TGTGCCAGCAGCCTGGCGGGGGGATTCAATGAGCAGTTCTTC. Its protein is CASSLAGGFNEQFF.